Listed below are T cell receptor beta chains from one sample, sequenced in a study of shared clonotypes between healthy human individuals. This table comes from immunoSEQ multiplex PCR, and its TCRdb copy is limited to in-frame clones, with some not included. The repertoire holds about 1 million clones, about 70% seen once, with about 1.5% in the top ten. The sequenced material came from memory CD4+ T cells sorted from blood. The receptors were gathered from a man between 18 and 35 years old in good health. The CDR3 runs from the conserved cysteine through the conserved F or W. The order of the fields is D gene, clone size, V gene, J gene, CDR3 protein, CDR3 DNA. The D gene is left open where the match is weak. The size entry is marked missing in some rows and otherwise reads once, few, many or a size class.

d_call: NA
clone_size: NA
v_call: TRBV7-2
j_call: TRBJ1-6
cdr3_aa: CASSLGPPLDNSPLHF
cdr3_nt: TGTGCCAGCAGCTTAGGACCCCCGTTAGATAATTCACCCCTCCACTTT

d_call: NA
clone_size: many
v_call: TRBV28
j_call: TRBJ1-2
cdr3_aa: CASVGNSYGYTF
cdr3_nt: TGTGCCAGTGTGGGCAATTCGTACGGCTACACCTTC

d_call: NA
clone_size: NA
v_call: TRBV11-3
j_call: TRBJ2-5
cdr3_aa: CASSLGTATYQETQYF
cdr3_nt: TGTGCCAGCAGCTTAGGGACCGCAACGTACCAAGAGACCCAGTACTTC

d_call: NA
clone_size: NA
v_call: TRBV15
j_call: TRBJ2-5
cdr3_aa: CATSRDHGGTQETQYF
cdr3_nt: TGTGCCACCAGCAGAGATCATGGGGGGACCCAAGAGACCCAGTACTTC

d_call: TRBD1
clone_size: NA
v_call: TRBV4-1
j_call: TRBJ1-5
cdr3_aa: CASSHLTGGNQPQHF
cdr3_nt: TGCGCCAGCAGCCATTTGACAGGGGGCAATCAGCCCCAGCATTTT

d_call: NA
clone_size: NA
v_call: TRBV7-2
j_call: TRBJ2-1
cdr3_aa: CASSTPGAYNEQFF
cdr3_nt: TGTGCCAGCAGCACCCCGGGTGCCTACAATGAGCAGTTCTTC

d_call: NA
clone_size: NA
v_call: TRBV2
j_call: TRBJ1-2
cdr3_aa: CASSGLGFGYTF
cdr3_nt: TGTGCCAGCAGTGGTTTGGGGTTTGGCTACACCTTC

d_call: TRBD1
clone_size: NA
v_call: TRBV6-1
j_call: TRBJ2-7
cdr3_aa: CASTWTGTYEQYF
cdr3_nt: TGTGCCAGCACGTGGACAGGTACCTACGAGCAGTACTTC

d_call: TRBD1
clone_size: NA
v_call: TRBV9
j_call: TRBJ1-4
cdr3_aa: CASSIQGASNEKLFF
cdr3_nt: TGTGCCAGCAGCATACAGGGGGCTTCTAATGAAAAACTGTTTTTT

d_call: TRBD2
clone_size: NA
v_call: TRBV27
j_call: TRBJ2-5
cdr3_aa: CASSLVSGGARETQYF
cdr3_nt: TGTGCCAGCAGTTTGGTCAGCGGGGGGGCCCGAGAGACCCAGTACTTC

d_call: NA
clone_size: NA
v_call: TRBV20-1
j_call: TRBJ2-7
cdr3_aa: CSATRGDAQYF
cdr3_nt: TGCAGTGCTACCAGGGGAGACGCGCAGTACTTC

d_call: NA
clone_size: NA
v_call: TRBV7-2
j_call: TRBJ2-5
cdr3_aa: CASSLVYGSGETQYF
cdr3_nt: TGTGCCAGCAGCTTAGTTTACGGGAGCGGGGAGACCCAGTACTTC

d_call: TRBD2
clone_size: many
v_call: TRBV7-8
j_call: TRBJ2-1
cdr3_aa: CASSSSDPGLAGVGEQFF
cdr3_nt: TGTGCCAGCAGCTCATCGGATCCGGGACTAGCGGGAGTAGGTGAGCAGTTCTTC

d_call: NA
clone_size: once
v_call: TRBV7-9
j_call: TRBJ2-2
cdr3_aa: CASSLASATNTGELFF
cdr3_nt: TGTGCCAGCAGCTTGGCGTCAGCCACGAACACCGGGGAGCTGTTTTTT

d_call: NA
clone_size: NA
v_call: TRBV4-3
j_call: TRBJ2-3
cdr3_aa: CASSQDRANTQYF
cdr3_nt: TGCGCCAGCAGCCAAGATAGGGCGAATACGCAGTATTTT

d_call: TRBD1
clone_size: NA
v_call: TRBV5-1
j_call: TRBJ2-7
cdr3_aa: CASSARTGGIHEQYF
cdr3_nt: TGCGCCAGCAGCGCACGGACAGGGGGCATCCACGAGCAGTACTTC